This TCR beta chain was found in a study of neurological immune-mediated disorders. This clonotype came up many times. As healthy controls, volunteers from a blood bank in Maryland, USA, were used. Unsorted libraries were prepared from 2 million PBMCs that had been stored at -80 C. The CDR3 extends over 13 amino acids. V lost 6 bases and J lost 3, with 11 bases in between. The germline V gene encodes CDR1 LNHDA and CDR2 SQIVND (reference sequence). Template-switch 5'RACE cDNA synthesis added a 10-nucleotide unique molecular identifier. From the 5' RACE reads, TCRdb called clonotypes with MiXCR, one entry per CDR3 protein. The table shows about 43,000 distinct CDR3 sequences, with roughly 13% occurring only once.

Sequenced input: PBMCs. V is TRBV19 and J is TRBJ1-1; D is unclear. The clonotype was recovered from a female donor in good health. The DNA for the CDR3 is TGTGCCAGTAGCGAGACCGGGGACACTGAAGCTTTCTTT. It translates to CASSETGDTEAFF.